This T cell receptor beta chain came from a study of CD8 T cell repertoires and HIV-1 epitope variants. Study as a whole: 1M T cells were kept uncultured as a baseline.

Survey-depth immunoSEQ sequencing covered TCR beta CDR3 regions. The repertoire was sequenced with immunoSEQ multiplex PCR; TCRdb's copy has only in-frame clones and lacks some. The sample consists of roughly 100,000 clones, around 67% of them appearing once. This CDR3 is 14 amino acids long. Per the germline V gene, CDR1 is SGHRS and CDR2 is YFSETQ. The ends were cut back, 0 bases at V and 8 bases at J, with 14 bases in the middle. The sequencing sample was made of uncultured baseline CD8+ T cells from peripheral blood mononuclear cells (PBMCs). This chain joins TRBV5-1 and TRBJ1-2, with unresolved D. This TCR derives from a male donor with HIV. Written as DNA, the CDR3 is TGCGCCAGCAGCTTGGCCGACACGGCAAGCGGCTACACCTTC. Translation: CASSLADTASGYTF. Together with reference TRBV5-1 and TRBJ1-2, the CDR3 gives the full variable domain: KAGVTQTPRYLIKTRGQQVTLSCSPISGHRSVSWYQQTPGQGLQFLFEYFSETQRNKGNFPGRFSGRQFSNSRSEMNVSTLELGDSALYLCASSLADTASGYTFGSGTRLTVV.